A single sample gave rise to the 22 T cell receptor beta chains below, sequenced in a study of breast tumors, draining lymph nodes, adjacent tissues. Breast cancer patients provided tissue from their axillary draining lymph nodes. TCRdb itself ran the multiplex PCR reads through MiXCR, one entry per CDR3 protein. The sample lists 140,000 or so distinct CDR3 sequences; about 33% were seen once. Material for sequencing was axillary lymph node tissue. The receptors shown here come from a female donor with breast cancer. Some clones in this sample may be carry-over from other donors' samples.

This clonotype was seen just once. The chain uses TRBV10-3 and TRBJ2-5; 7 nucleotides line up with TRBD2. CDR3 length: 14 amino acids. The germline gives CDR1 ENHRY, CDR2 SYGVKD. V gave up 4 bases and J gave up 4 bases; unmatched junction bases: 6. CDR3 residues: CAISGGGVRETQYF. DNA of the CDR3: TGTGCCATCAGTGGGGGGGGGGTCAGAGAGACCCAGTACTTC.

The sample holds many counts of this clonotype. The chain joins TRBV6-2 or TRBV6-3 to TRBJ2-7; D may correspond to TRBD1 or TRBD2 (5 bases each). Germline CDR1 reads MNHEY; CDR2 reads SVGEGT. The length of the CDR3 is 16 residues. Between the trimmed V and J ends, which lost 4 bases and 6 bases, there was a span of 22 bases. The CDR3 coding sequence is TGTGCCAGCAGTTCCAATCCGGGACCCCCTCTGGGCGAGCAGTACGTC. Translated, it gives CASSSNPGPPLGEQYV.

With regard to this clonotype: Because it lacks the conserved phenylalanine or tryptophan at the end, this CDR3 is likely a read error. The chain uses TRBV9 and TRBJ1-3, with unresolved D. CDR1 and CDR2 (germline): SGDLS, YYNGEE. CDR3 size: 15 residues. The CDR3 reads CVSSVGEGAGNTIYL. In DNA, the CDR3 is TGTGTCAGCAGCGTAGGTGAGGGAGCAGGAAACACCATATATCTT.

DNA for the CDR3: TGTGCCAGCAGTTACGGTCGGGATGAAAAACTGTTTTTT. This codes for CASSYGRDEKLFF. The chain employs TRBV6-6 and TRBJ1-4; D remains ambiguous. Trimming removed 2 bases at V and 6 bases at J, with 7 bases between. The germline V gene has CDR1 MNHNY and CDR2 SVGAGI (reference sequence). The CDR3 runs 13 residues.

In this sample, this clonotype turned up many times. The chain recombines TRBV5-4 with TRBJ2-5; 8 bases agree with TRBD2. The V gene end was trimmed by 3 bases and the J gene end by 5 bases; junction bases not matched to a gene: 6. The germline V gene has CDR1 SGHNT and CDR2 YYREEE (reference sequence). The length of the CDR3 is 14 residues. The DNA for the CDR3 is TGTGCCAGCAGCTCCCGGGGGGGGCTGGAGACCCAGTACTTC. Amino acids: CASSSRGGLETQYF.

This clonotype has a handful of counts. Being one base from a much bigger clone, this may be a read error. This chain uses TRBV20-1 with TRBJ2-3; possible D gene TRBD2, 5 bases. From germline, CDR1 is DFQATT and CDR2 SNEGSKA (reference sequence). The CDR3 covers 18 residues. Trimming left V 1 base short and J 7 bases short, with 27 bases between. The CDR3 coding sequence is TGCAGTGCTAGAGTTAGTAGCGTTAGGGCGACAAACAGCAATACGCAGTATTTT. Encoded protein: CSARVSSVRATNSNTQYF.

The J gene is TRBJ2-1, the V gene TRBV2, with 8 bases lining up with TRBD1. The length of the CDR3 is 16 residues. Germline V CDR1 and CDR2: SNHLY, FYNNEI. J lost 5 bases, V lost 6 bases, and 12 bases had no gene match. This CDR3 is CASRTPTGATNNEQFF. In DNA form, the CDR3 reads TGTGCCAGCAGAACACCGACAGGGGCCACGAACAATGAGCAGTTCTTC.

This clonotype was recorded many times. V usage is TRBV5-5 and J usage is TRBJ2-5, with a possible D match to TRBD2 (6 bases). The CDR3 contains 13 residues. Germline V gene sequence: CDR1 SGHKS, CDR2 YYEKEE (reference sequence). Trimming cost V 6 bases and J 2 bases, with 11 bases left between them. The CDR3 protein is CASTPGVQETQYF. The CDR3 region has the DNA TGTGCCAGCACCCCGGGGGTACAAGAGACCCAGTACTTC.

The rearrangement links TRBV11-1 to TRBJ2-3; D is unresolved. CDR1 is SGHAT, CDR2 FQDESV, per germline (reference sequence). This CDR3 is 11 amino acids long. The V gene lost 4 bases and the J gene lost 7 bases, with 6 bases spanning the gap. CDR3: CASSSAYTQYF. Here the CDR3 DNA reads TGTGCCAGCAGCTCAGCCTATACGCAGTATTTT.

This clonotype has ten or more counts. DNA for the CDR3: TGTGCCACCTTAAACTCTGGAAACACCATATATTTT. This encodes CATLNSGNTIYF. This sequence joins TRBV25-1 and TRBJ1-3, with unresolved D. From germline, CDR1 is MGHDK and CDR2 SYGVNS. V dropped 10 bases and J dropped 0 bases, with 7 bases sitting between them. CDR3 length equals 12 residues.

This clonotype showed up many times. The V and J genes are TRBV12-3 or TRBV12-4 and TRBJ1-2; TRBD1 aligns across 9 bases. The junction had 6 bases not matched to a gene; V was cut back by 3 bases and J by 4 bases. The CDR3 has 15 amino acids. The CDR3: CASSFTGGFTYGYTF. As DNA, the CDR3 is TGTGCCAGCAGTTTCACAGGGGGCTTTACCTATGGCTACACCTTC.

There are many counts of this clonotype. This CDR3 reads CASSPGQSTGGYTF. Here the CDR3 DNA reads TGTGCCAGCTCACCGGGACAGTCGACGGGTGGCTACACCTTC. The chain links TRBV18 to TRBJ1-2; the match to TRBD1 covers 7 bases. V shed 3 bases, J shed 7 bases, and the junction held 8 bases outside the gene matches. Germline V lookup: CDR1 KGHSH, CDR2 LQKENI. The CDR3 has 14 residues. The full variable domain, completed using reference TRBV18 and TRBJ1-2, is NAGVMQNPRHLVRRRGQEARLRCSPMKGHSHVYWYRQLPEEGLKFMVYLQKENIIDESGMPKERFSAEFPKEGPSILRIQQVVRGDSAAYFCASSPGQSTGGYTFGSGTRLTVV.

Many counts were recorded for this clonotype. The J gene is TRBJ2-6, the V gene TRBV2; 9 bases are a match to TRBD1. The CDR3 spans 16 residues. Germline V gives CDR1 SNHLY, CDR2 FYNNEI. The V gene end was trimmed by 6 bases and the J gene end by 1 base; junction bases not matched to a gene: 4. The CDR3 coding sequence is TGTGCCAGCAGGGGGACAGGGCCTTCTGGGGCCAACGTCCTGACTTTC. It translates to CASRGTGPSGANVLTF.

The table lists this clonotype with many counts. The V call is TRBV6-1, the J call TRBJ1-4; D may be TRBD1 (6 bases). V was pared by 4 bases and J by 2 bases, with 20 bases between. The CDR3 is 18 residues long. Germline CDR1 MNHNS, CDR2 SASEGT. CDR3 protein: CASSAQGITAYTNEKLFF. The CDR3 bases are TGTGCCAGCAGTGCACAGGGAATTACGGCGTATACTAATGAAAAACTGTTTTTT.

This clonotype was seen ten or more times. The V call is TRBV5-6, the J call TRBJ2-7; D uncertain. The CDR3 loop spans 13 amino acids. Germline V CDR1 and CDR2: SGHDT, YYEEEE. V was clipped by 5 bases and J by 0 bases, with 9 bases between them. The CDR3 DNA is TGTGCCAGCAGGCCAGTCAGCTCCTACGAGCAGTACTTC. Protein sequence: CASRPVSSYEQYF.

The chain has TRBV29-1 and TRBJ1-2; 10 bases align to TRBD1. This CDR3 has 11 residues. Germline CDR1 SQVTM, CDR2 ANQGSEA. V lost 7 bases, J lost 13 bases, and 9 bases stayed unmatched. The CDR3 protein is CSGQGAGRGTF. The CDR3 DNA reads TGCAGCGGACAGGGGGCGGGGAGAGGCACCTTC.

Note on this clonotype: One junction end disagrees with the germline gene, perhaps due to a read error. The genes are TRBV4-1 and TRBJ1-4; TRBD1 agrees at 8 bases. The CDR3 loop spans 14 amino acids. Germline V gene data show CDR1 as MGHRA and CDR2 as YSYEKL. DNA for the CDR3: TGCGCCAGCAGCCAGGACAGGGTCGATGGAAAACTGTTCTTT. This gives the protein CASSQDRVDGKLFF.

As to this clonotype: This could be a read error, since a much larger clone is one nucleotide away. The chain couples TRBV6-6 to TRBJ1-5; D gene ambiguous. The V gene's germline CDR1 is MNHNY and CDR2 SVGAGI (reference sequence). Trimming took 6 bases from V and 3 from J, leaving 3 bases between them. This CDR3 has 11 residues. DNA of the CDR3: TGTGCCAGCAGGCACAATCAGCCCCAGCATTTT. Translation gives CASRHNQPQHF.

This clonotype was seen many times. CDR3 coding DNA: TGCAGTGCCAGTCCGACCGATAGCAATCAGCCCCAGCATTTT. Translating gives CSASPTDSNQPQHF. The chain joins TRBV20-1 to TRBJ1-5; D remains ambiguous. Trimming removed 6 bases at V and 0 bases at J, with 12 bases between. CDR1 and CDR2 (germline): DFQATT, SNEGSKA (reference sequence). CDR3 length: 14 amino acids.

Many counts were recorded for this clonotype. The rearrangement links TRBV3-1 to TRBJ2-7; D is perhaps TRBD1 (5 bases). Trimming took 4 bases from V and 4 from J, leaving 14 bases between them. Germline V gene data show CDR1 as LGHDT and CDR2 as YNNKEL (reference sequence). This CDR3 has 14 amino acids. The CDR3 reads CASSLIGHPYEQYF. Here the CDR3 DNA reads TGTGCCAGCAGCCTGATAGGACACCCTTACGAGCAGTACTTC.

Regarding this clonotype: Since the CDR3 does not end with the conserved phenylalanine or tryptophan, this likely comes from a read error. The DNA is left out, because the CDR3 cannot be placed on it with certainty; the CDR3 is given as TCRdb lists it. The genes are TRBV5-1 and TRBJ2-7. Germline values: CDR1 SGHRS, CDR2 YFSETQ. The CDR3 comprises 8 residues, both ends counted. CDR3 amino acids: CASSLVGI.

This clonotype was counted at least ten times. The CDR3 DNA sequence: TGCAGTGCTCCACAGGGGACAGGCCGTAGGGGCACTGAAGCTTTCTTT. Residues: CSAPQGTGRRGTEAFF. The chain employs TRBV20-1 and TRBJ1-1, with TRBD1 matching 8 bases. The V gene end was trimmed by 5 bases and the J gene end by 4 bases; junction bases not matched to a gene: 15. Germline lookup yields CDR1 DFQATT and CDR2 SNEGSKA (reference sequence). The CDR3 spans 16 residues.